Below are 18 T cell receptor beta chains sequenced from a single sample in a study of neurological immune-mediated disorders. TCRdb re-analysed the 5' RACE reads in MiXCR, keeping a single row per CDR3 protein. This sample has roughly 31,000 distinct CDR3 sequences, with 4% to 5.5% found just once. Sequencing input: PBMCs. All receptors derive from a man between 18 and 35 years old in good health.

This clonotype showed up many times. The chain carries TRBV20-1 and TRBJ2-1, with TRBD2 matching over 8 bases. J gave up 3 bases and V 4 bases, and 2 bases lay outside the gene matches. The length of the CDR3 is 13 residues. The V gene's germline CDR1 is DFQATT and CDR2 SNEGSKA (reference sequence). CDR3 nucleotides: TGCAGTGCTACGGGACTAGACTACAATGAGCAGTTCTTC. Its translation: CSATGLDYNEQFF.

The sample holds many counts of this clonotype. The chain couples TRBV7-3 to TRBJ2-3; D might be TRBD1 or TRBD2, each matching 6 bases. V was cut by 0 bases and J by 2 bases, with 12 bases left in between. The CDR3 covers 16 residues. Germline CDR1 and CDR2: SGHTA and FQGTGA. The CDR3 is CASSLTARGPTDTQYF. The DNA of the CDR3 is TGTGCCAGCAGCTTAACTGCCCGGGGGCCCACAGATACGCAGTATTTT.

This clonotype was counted ten times or more. The chain couples TRBV5-1 to TRBJ2-3, with D perhaps matching TRBD1 (5 bases). CDR1 SGHRS and CDR2 YFSETQ come from the germline V gene. Trimming took off 5 bases at V and 0 bases at J, with 16 bases between the two ends. This CDR3 has 16 residues. The CDR3 region is CASSSVMDMSTDTQYF. CDR3 DNA sequence: TGCGCCAGCAGTTCCGTGATGGACATGAGCACAGATACGCAGTATTTT.

In this sample, this clonotype turned up many times. The chain links TRBV5-1 to TRBJ2-5; TRBD2 aligns across 11 bases. With 7 bases clipped from V and 1 base from J, the junction kept 12 bases outside the gene matches. The germline gives CDR1 SGHRS, CDR2 YFSETQ. This CDR3 region has 17 residues. CDR3 nucleotides: TGCGCCAGCGCCGATGGTAGCGGGGGGGCGATCCAAGAGACCCAGTACTTC. Its translation: CASADGSGGAIQETQYF. Together with reference TRBV5-1 and TRBJ2-5, the CDR3 gives the full variable domain: KAGVTQTPRYLIKTRGQQVTLSCSPISGHRSVSWYQQTPGQGLQFLFEYFSETQRNKGNFPGRFSGRQFSNSRSEMNVSTLELGDSALYLCASADGSGGAIQETQYFGPGTRLLVL.

This clonotype has at least ten counts. Here the CDR3 DNA reads TGCAGTGCTGCCGGGGGCGCAGGGGCATCCTCAGATACGCAGTATTTT. Translating it yields CSAAGGAGASSDTQYF. The gene calls are TRBV20-1 and TRBJ2-3; tentatively, D is TRBD1 or TRBD2 (6 bases each). The CDR3 is 16 amino acids. The V gene's germline CDR1 is DFQATT and CDR2 SNEGSKA (reference sequence). V was cut by 5 bases and J by 4 bases, with 22 bases left in between.

This clonotype was recorded at least ten times. The J gene is TRBJ2-2, the V gene TRBV15; 8 bases align to TRBD2. Trimming removed 4 bases from V and 9 bases from J; junction bases left unmatched: 10. CDR1 and CDR2 (germline): LNHNV, YYDKDF (reference sequence). There are 15 residues in the CDR3. In DNA form, the CDR3 reads TGTGCCACCAGCACAACCGGGACTAGGTCAAGGGAGCTGTTTTTT. It yields the protein CATSTTGTRSRELFF.

The sample holds many counts of this clonotype. The rearrangement joins TRBV6-1 to TRBJ1-5; unclear D gene. V was pared by 4 bases and J by 6 bases, with 10 bases between. CDR1 is MNHNS and CDR2 is SASEGT in the germline V gene. CDR3 length: 13 residues. The CDR3 sequence is CASSVFPSQPQHF. The CDR3 DNA sequence: TGTGCCAGCAGTGTTTTCCCTAGTCAGCCCCAGCATTTT.

There are many counts of this clonotype. V is TRBV29-1 and J is TRBJ1-2; D may be TRBD1 (5 bases). Trimming stripped 5 bases from V and 2 bases from J, with 12 bases between. The germline CDR1 and CDR2 sequences are SQVTM and ANQGSEA. The CDR3 runs 13 residues. The CDR3: CSVLDPGNYGYTF. The CDR3 nucleotides read TGCAGCGTTCTGGATCCAGGGAACTATGGCTACACCTTC.

This clonotype was seen only a few times. The J gene is TRBJ1-1, the V gene TRBV2; TRBD1 is a possible D gene (5 bases). The V end was cut by 7 bases, the J end by 6 bases, with 15 bases between. CDR1 is SNHLY, CDR2 FYNNEI, per germline. The CDR3 loop spans 13 amino acids. The CDR3 loop is CASTAAPGAEAFF. As DNA, the CDR3 is TGTGCCAGCACCGCAGCCCCGGGGGCTGAAGCTTTCTTT.

This clonotype is medium-sized within its sample. This rearrangement joins TRBV2 to TRBJ2-6; unclear D gene. Trimming removed 3 bases at V and 1 base at J, with 7 bases between. The germline V gene has CDR1 SNHLY and CDR2 FYNNEI. This CDR3 is built from 15 residues. The CDR3 DNA reads as TGTGCCAGCAGTGAGAATCCGTCTGGGGCCAACGTCCTGACTTTC. This sequence encodes CASSENPSGANVLTF.

At least ten counts were recorded for this clonotype. This chain joins TRBV29-1 and TRBJ1-5; TRBD1 aligns across 9 bases. Germline trimming cut 5 bases from V and 6 bases from J; bases unmatched to any gene: 5. The CDR3 extends over 13 amino acids. Germline CDR1 SQVTM, CDR2 ANQGSEA. In DNA form, the CDR3 reads TGCAGCGTTCTAACAGGGGGCTCTCAGCCCCAGCATTTT. It is translated as CSVLTGGSQPQHF.

Ten or more counts support this clonotype. The V and J genes are TRBV5-1 and TRBJ1-2, with 7 nucleotides matching TRBD1. The J segment lost 8 bases and the V segment lost 5 bases, leaving 18 bases of the junction unmatched. This CDR3 is 16 amino acids long. The germline CDR1 and CDR2 sequences are SGHRS and YFSETQ. The CDR3 loop reads CASSFGQAKNLRGYTF. CDR3 bases: TGCGCCAGCAGTTTCGGACAGGCTAAAAATCTGAGGGGCTACACCTTC. The full variable domain, completed using reference TRBV5-1 and TRBJ1-2, is KAGVTQTPRYLIKTRGQQVTLSCSPISGHRSVSWYQQTPGQGLQFLFEYFSETQRNKGNFPGRFSGRQFSNSRSEMNVSTLELGDSALYLCASSFGQAKNLRGYTFGSGTRLTVV.

At least ten counts were recorded for this clonotype. The chain carries TRBV29-1 and TRBJ2-1; D remains ambiguous. The CDR3 contains 14 residues. Trimming pared 7 bases from V and 4 bases from J, leaving 17 bases between. Germline V gives CDR1 SQVTM, CDR2 ANQGSEA. In nucleotides, the CDR3 is TGCAGCGCCGACCGGCCCTTAGGATACAATGAGCAGTTCTTC. This sequence encodes CSADRPLGYNEQFF.

This clonotype appeared many times. This chain uses TRBV27 with TRBJ2-2; 9 bases are shared with TRBD1. CDR1 is MNHEY and CDR2 is SMNVEV in the germline V gene (reference sequence). Unmatched junction bases numbered 9, after V lost 4 bases and J lost 0 bases. This CDR3 is built from 18 residues. CDR3 amino acids: CASSSLINRGPNTGELFF. In nucleotides, the CDR3 is TGTGCCAGCAGTTCCCTAATCAACAGGGGGCCGAACACCGGGGAGCTGTTTTTT.

At least ten counts were recorded for this clonotype. The chain recombines TRBV7-3 with TRBJ1-1; D is unclear. This CDR3 has 14 residues. V lost 5 bases and J lost 5, with 15 bases in between. Germline V gene sequence: CDR1 SGHTA, CDR2 FQGTGA. This chain's CDR3 is CASSPSGVGTEAFF. Here the CDR3 DNA reads TGTGCCAGCAGCCCATCGGGTGTCGGGACTGAAGCTTTCTTT.

This clonotype was recorded at least ten times. The chain employs TRBV20-1 and TRBJ1-1; TRBD1 matches at 7 bases. Germline CDR1 reads DFQATT; CDR2 reads SNEGSKA (reference sequence). V shed 6 bases and J 6 bases; nucleotides not matched to a gene: 10. The CDR3 loop spans 13 amino acids. The CDR3 nucleotides are TGCAGTGCCTCCGACAGGGACGGCGCTGAAGCTTTCTTT. It is translated as CSASDRDGAEAFF.

This clonotype appeared many times. Here the CDR3 reads CASSIDQIYGYTF. The CDR3 region has the DNA TGTGCCAGTAGTATAGATCAAATCTATGGCTACACCTTC. The J gene is TRBJ1-2, the V gene TRBV19; D gene uncertain. Germline values: CDR1 LNHDA, CDR2 SQIVND (reference sequence). The CDR3 has 13 residues. V shed 0 bases and J shed 4 bases, with 6 bases lying between them. Based on the CDR3 plus reference TRBV19 and TRBJ1-2, the full variable domain is DGGITQSPKYLFRKEGQNVTLSCEQNLNHDAMYWYRQDPGQGLRLIYYSQIVNDFQKGDIAEGYSVSREKKESFPLTVTSAQKNPTAFYLCASSIDQIYGYTFGSGTRLTVV.

This clonotype was counted ten times or more. The V gene is TRBV9, the J gene TRBJ2-5; D gene ambiguous. Germline V gives CDR1 SGDLS, CDR2 YYNGEE. The CDR3 spans 14 residues. Between the trimmed V and J ends, which lost 4 bases and 7 bases, there was a span of 17 bases. CDR3 nucleotides: TGTGCCAGCAGCCCACAACCCAGCATGTTGACCCAGTACTTC. Translating gives CASSPQPSMLTQYF.